These 11 T cell receptor beta chains share one sample of origin, sequenced in a study of control samples from healthy donors and cancer patients. Clones were read by immunoSEQ multiplex PCR, and TCRdb kept only the in-frame ones, dropping some. The sample includes some 64,000 clones, approximately 90% of them seen just once. What was sequenced was PBMCs. All receptors derive from a woman in her fifties or sixties with colorectal cancer.

The gene calls are TRBV7-9 and TRBJ1-1; D unclear. The CDR3 covers 12 residues. Between the trimmed V and J ends, which lost 7 bases and 5 bases, there was a span of 11 bases. Germline CDR1 SEHNR, CDR2 FQNEAQ (reference sequence). Here the CDR3 reads CASTFAGTEAFF. Written as DNA, the CDR3 is TGTGCCAGCACCTTTGCGGGTACTGAAGCTTTCTTT.

Concerning this clone itself: Other DNA sequences of this sample code for an identical CDR3. V gene TRBV7-3 combines with J gene TRBJ2-5; D is perhaps TRBD2 (6 bases). Germline CDR1 is SGHTA and CDR2 is FQGTGA. Trimming removed 0 bases at V and 1 base at J, with 6 bases between. The CDR3 has 14 residues. CDR3 amino acids: CASSLTGGQETQYF. The CDR3 region has the DNA TGTGCCAGCAGCTTAACCGGGGGCCAAGAGACCCAGTACTTC. Full variable domain (outside the CDR3, taken from reference TRBV7-3 and TRBJ2-5): GAGVSQTPSNKVTEKGKYVELRCDPISGHTALYWYRQSLGQGPEFLIYFQGTGAADDSGLPNDRFFAVRPEGSVSTLKIQRTERGDSAVYLCASSLTGGQETQYFGPGTRLLVL.

The V and J genes are TRBV19 and TRBJ1-5; 9 bases fit TRBD1. CDR1 is LNHDA, CDR2 SQIVND, per germline (reference sequence). V dropped 3 bases and J dropped 7; count of bases not matched to a gene: 4. The CDR3 has 14 residues. The CDR3 bases are TGTGCCAGTAGTATGGGACAGGGAAACCAGCCCCAGCATTTT. Encoded protein: CASSMGQGNQPQHF.

J is TRBJ2-2 and V is TRBV19, with 7 bases fitting TRBD2. The CDR3 sequence is 15 residues long. V lost 9 bases, J lost 5 bases, and 12 bases stayed unmatched. CDR1 is LNHDA, CDR2 SQIVND, per germline (reference sequence). The CDR3 sequence is CASHQTSPETGELFF. In DNA, the CDR3 is TGTGCCAGCCACCAGACTAGCCCCGAGACCGGGGAGCTGTTTTTT.

The V call is TRBV7-2, the J call TRBJ1-3, with a tentative D call TRBD1 (5 bases). Germline values: CDR1 SGHTA, CDR2 FQGNSA. Trimming pared 2 bases from V and 3 bases from J, leaving 14 bases between. CDR3 length: 16 amino acids. The CDR3 is CASSLKEGLFGNTIYF. CDR3 nucleotide sequence: TGTGCCAGCAGCTTAAAGGAGGGGTTATTTGGAAACACCATATATTTT.

V usage is TRBV5-4 and J usage is TRBJ2-5; D gene ambiguous. V shed 0 bases and J shed 7 bases, with 16 bases lying between them. Germline loops: CDR1 SGHNT, CDR2 YYREEE (reference sequence). CDR3 length equals 15 residues. This CDR3 is CASSLGQTDSGTQYF. In DNA form, the CDR3 reads TGTGCCAGCAGCTTGGGACAAACAGACTCCGGGACCCAGTACTTC.

The chain uses TRBV2 and TRBJ2-7; D not certain. The CDR3 is 16 residues long. The V and J ends lost 2 bases and 2 bases respectively, with 16 bases between them. Germline V gene lookup returns CDR1 SNHLY and CDR2 FYNNEI. The CDR3 nucleotides read TGTGCCAGCAGTGAATATGGGCAGCCCCAGCCCTACGAGCAGTACTTC. Translation gives CASSEYGQPQPYEQYF.

V and J are TRBV18 and TRBJ2-7; unclear D gene. In germline, CDR1 is KGHSH, CDR2 LQKENI. This CDR3 contains 11 residues. V was clipped by 6 bases and J by 5 bases, with 8 bases between them. CDR3 protein: CASSALNEQYF. DNA for the CDR3: TGTGCCAGCTCCGCTTTAAACGAGCAGTACTTC.

V is TRBV15 and J is TRBJ2-2; D may be TRBD1 or TRBD2 (5 bases each). The V gene lost 0 bases and the J gene lost 5 bases, with 10 bases spanning the gap. This CDR3 comprises 15 residues. CDR1 LNHNV and CDR2 YYDKDF come from the germline V gene (reference sequence). In DNA form, the CDR3 reads TGTGCCACCAGCAGAGATATGGGGACGACCGGGGAGCTGTTTTTT. Its protein product is CATSRDMGTTGELFF. Full variable domain (outside the CDR3, taken from reference TRBV15 and TRBJ2-2): DAMVIQNPRYQVTQFGKPVTLSCSQTLNHNVMYWYQQKSSQAPKLLFHYYDKDFNNEADTPDNFQSRRPNTSFCFLDIRSPGLGDTAMYLCATSRDMGTTGELFFGEGSRLTVL.

This clone was seen only a few times. Written as DNA, the CDR3 is TGTGCCAGCAGCGTAGGTCTAGGGAGACAGCTAAACACCGGGGAGCTGTTTTTT. It codes for CASSVGLGRQLNTGELFF. The rearrangement joins TRBV9 to TRBJ2-2, with D perhaps given as TRBD1 or TRBD2 (5 bases each). Germline loops: CDR1 SGDLS, CDR2 YYNGEE. Trimming pared 0 bases from V and 2 bases from J, leaving 17 bases between. The CDR3 length is 18 residues.

V usage is TRBV3-1 (or the pseudogene TRBV3-2) and J usage is TRBJ2-2, with D uncertain. The CDR3 is 16 amino acids. V shed 4 bases and J shed 1 base, with 13 bases lying between them. Germline values: CDR1 LGHDT, CDR2 YNNKEL (reference sequence). CDR3 in DNA: TGTGCCAGCAGCCGCGTGCTCCGCCTGAACACCGGGGAGCTGTTTTTT. This translates into CASSRVLRLNTGELFF.